This T cell receptor beta chain was sequenced in a study of CD8 T cells in Susac syndrome. Broader study findings: As acknowledged by the study, its TCR sequencing and HLA analysis included a relatively small number of individuals. Susac-specific public clones in total CD8+ repertoires numbered about 17; in CD8+ TEMRA repertoires, they numbered 5 or 6.

Concerning this clonotype itself: Antigen unknown.

cDNA came from approximately 0.5 to 1 ug RNA primed by random hexamers. Via MiXCR, TCRdb re-called the immunoSEQ multiplex PCR reads, giving one row per CDR3 protein. Found here are some 200,000 distinct CDR3 sequences, approximately 95% of them singletons; the top ten hold approximately 0.15%. This receptor was identified in a human donor with Susac syndrome. The sequencing sample was made of CD8+ T cells from PBMCs.

CDR3 in DNA: TGTGCCAGCAGCCGAGAGGCGACGTATGAGCAGTTCTTC. This sequence encodes CASSREATYEQFF. V gene TRBV14 combines with J gene TRBJ2-1; no definite D call. This CDR3 contains 13 residues. V was pared by 4 bases and J by 8 bases, with 12 bases between. Germline-derived CDR1 and CDR2 are SGHDN and FVKESK.